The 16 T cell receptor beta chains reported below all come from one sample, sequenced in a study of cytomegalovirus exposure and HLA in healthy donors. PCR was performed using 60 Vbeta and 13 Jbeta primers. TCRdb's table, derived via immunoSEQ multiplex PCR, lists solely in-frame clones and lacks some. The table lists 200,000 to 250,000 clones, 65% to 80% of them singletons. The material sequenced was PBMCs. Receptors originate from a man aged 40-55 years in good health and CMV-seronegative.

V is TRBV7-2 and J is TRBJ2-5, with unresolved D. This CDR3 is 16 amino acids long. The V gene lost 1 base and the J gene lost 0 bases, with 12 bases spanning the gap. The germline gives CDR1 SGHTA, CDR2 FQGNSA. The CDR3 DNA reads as TGTGCCAGCAGCTTAGACACAAGACTCTACCAAGAGACCCAGTACTTC. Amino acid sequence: CASSLDTRLYQETQYF.

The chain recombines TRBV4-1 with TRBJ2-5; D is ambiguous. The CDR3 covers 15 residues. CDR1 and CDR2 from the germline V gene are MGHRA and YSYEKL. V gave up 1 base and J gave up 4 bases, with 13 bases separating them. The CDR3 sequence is CASSQGQASRETQYF. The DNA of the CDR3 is TGCGCCAGCAGCCAAGGTCAGGCAAGTAGAGAGACCCAGTACTTC.

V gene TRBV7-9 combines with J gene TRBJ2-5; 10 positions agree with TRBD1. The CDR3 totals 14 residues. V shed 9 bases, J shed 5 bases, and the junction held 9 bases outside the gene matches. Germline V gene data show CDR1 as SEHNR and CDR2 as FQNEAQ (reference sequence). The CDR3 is CASCRDRGFETQYF. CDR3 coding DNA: TGTGCCAGTTGCCGGGACAGGGGATTTGAGACCCAGTACTTC. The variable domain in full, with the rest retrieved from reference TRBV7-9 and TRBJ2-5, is DTGVSQNPRHKITKRGQNVTFRCDPISEHNRLYWYRQTLGQGPEFLTYFQNEAQLEKSRLLSDRFSAERPKGSFSTLEIQRTEQGDSAMYLCASCRDRGFETQYFGPGTRLLVL.

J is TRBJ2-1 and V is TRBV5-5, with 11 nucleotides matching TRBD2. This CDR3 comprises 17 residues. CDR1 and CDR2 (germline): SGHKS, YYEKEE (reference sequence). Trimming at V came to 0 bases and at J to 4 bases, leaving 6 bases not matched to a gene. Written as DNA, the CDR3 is TGTGCCAGCAGCTTGGTCCGGCTAGCGGGGGGATACAATGAGCAGTTCTTC. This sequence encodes CASSLVRLAGGYNEQFF.

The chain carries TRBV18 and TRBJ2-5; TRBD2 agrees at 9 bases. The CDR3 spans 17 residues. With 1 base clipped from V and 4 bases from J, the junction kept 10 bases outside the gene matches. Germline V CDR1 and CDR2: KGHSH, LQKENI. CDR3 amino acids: CASSPLAGDPRVETQYF. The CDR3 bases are TGTGCCAGCTCACCACTAGCGGGGGATCCAAGGGTAGAGACCCAGTACTTC. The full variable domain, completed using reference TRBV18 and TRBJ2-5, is NAGVMQNPRHLVRRRGQEARLRCSPMKGHSHVYWYRQLPEEGLKFMVYLQKENIIDESGMPKERFSAEFPKEGPSILRIQQVVRGDSAAYFCASSPLAGDPRVETQYFGPGTRLLVL.

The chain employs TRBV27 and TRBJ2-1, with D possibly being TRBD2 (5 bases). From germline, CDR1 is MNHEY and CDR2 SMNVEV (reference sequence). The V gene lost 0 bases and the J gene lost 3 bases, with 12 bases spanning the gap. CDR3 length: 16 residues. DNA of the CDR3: TGTGCCAGCAGTTTATCAGCCGGGATGGTCTACAATGAGCAGTTCTTC. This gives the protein CASSLSAGMVYNEQFF.

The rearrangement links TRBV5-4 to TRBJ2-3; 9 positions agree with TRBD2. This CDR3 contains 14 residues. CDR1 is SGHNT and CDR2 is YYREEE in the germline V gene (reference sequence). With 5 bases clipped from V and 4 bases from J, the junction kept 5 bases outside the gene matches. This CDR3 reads CASRYSGGPDTQYF. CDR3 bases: TGTGCCAGCAGATATAGCGGGGGCCCAGATACGCAGTATTTT.

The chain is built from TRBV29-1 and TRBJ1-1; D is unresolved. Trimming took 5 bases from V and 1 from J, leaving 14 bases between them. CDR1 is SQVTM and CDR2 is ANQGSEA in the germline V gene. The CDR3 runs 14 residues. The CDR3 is CSVSTVDPNTEAFF. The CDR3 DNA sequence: TGCAGCGTTAGTACGGTAGATCCGAACACTGAAGCTTTCTTT.

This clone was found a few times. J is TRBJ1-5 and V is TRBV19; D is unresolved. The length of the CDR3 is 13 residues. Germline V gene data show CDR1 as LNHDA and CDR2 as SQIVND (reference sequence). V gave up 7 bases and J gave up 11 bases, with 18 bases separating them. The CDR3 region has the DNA TGTGCCAGTACCATTAGGGAGGGAGTCTCCCAGCATTTT. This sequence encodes CASTIREGVSQHF.

CDR3: CASRLTSDPPMKQYF. As DNA, the CDR3 is TGCGCCAGCAGGTTAACTAGCGACCCTCCCATGAAGCAGTACTTC. The gene calls are TRBV5-1 and TRBJ2-7; 7 bases are a match to TRBD2. From germline, CDR1 is SGHRS and CDR2 YFSETQ. CDR3 size: 15 residues. The ends lost 5 bases at V and 8 bases at J; junction bases unmatched: 16.

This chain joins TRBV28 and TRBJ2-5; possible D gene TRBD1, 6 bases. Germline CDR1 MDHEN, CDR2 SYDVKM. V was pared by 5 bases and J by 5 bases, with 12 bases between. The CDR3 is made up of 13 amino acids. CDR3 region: CASSVTGGETQYF. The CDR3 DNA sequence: TGTGCCAGCAGTGTGACAGGTGGGGAGACCCAGTACTTC.

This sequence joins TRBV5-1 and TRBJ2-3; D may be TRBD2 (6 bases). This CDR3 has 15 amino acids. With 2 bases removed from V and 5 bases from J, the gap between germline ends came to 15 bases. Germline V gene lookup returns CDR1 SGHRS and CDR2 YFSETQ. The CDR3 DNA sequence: TGCGCCAGCAGCTTAGCAGGAAGGGACTTAGATACGCAGTATTTT. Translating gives CASSLAGRDLDTQYF.

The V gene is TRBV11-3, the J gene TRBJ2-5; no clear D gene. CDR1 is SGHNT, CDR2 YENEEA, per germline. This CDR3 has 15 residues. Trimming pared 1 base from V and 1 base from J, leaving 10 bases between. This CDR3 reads CASSLGASPQETQYF. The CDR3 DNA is TGTGCCAGCAGCTTAGGGGCTTCACCCCAAGAGACCCAGTACTTC.

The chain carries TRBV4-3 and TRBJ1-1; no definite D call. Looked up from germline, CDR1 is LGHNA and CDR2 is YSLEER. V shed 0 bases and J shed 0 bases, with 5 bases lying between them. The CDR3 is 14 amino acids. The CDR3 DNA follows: TGCGCCAGCAGCCAAGAGTCCGTGAACACTGAAGCTTTCTTT. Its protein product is CASSQESVNTEAFF.

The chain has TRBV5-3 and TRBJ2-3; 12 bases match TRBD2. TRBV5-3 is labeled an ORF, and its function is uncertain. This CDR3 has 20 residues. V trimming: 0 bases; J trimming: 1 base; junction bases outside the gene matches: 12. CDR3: CARSLGASLAGGPGTDTQYF. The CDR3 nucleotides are TGTGCCAGAAGCTTGGGGGCGTCGCTAGCGGGGGGGCCGGGCACAGATACGCAGTATTTT.

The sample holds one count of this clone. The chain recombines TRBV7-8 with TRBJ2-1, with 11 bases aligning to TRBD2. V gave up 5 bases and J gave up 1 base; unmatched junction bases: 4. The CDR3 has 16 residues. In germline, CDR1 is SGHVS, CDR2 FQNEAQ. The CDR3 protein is CASSPTSGRSYNEQFF. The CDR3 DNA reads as TGTGCCAGCAGCCCTACTAGCGGGAGATCCTACAATGAGCAGTTCTTC.